This TCR beta chain came from a study of shared clonotypes between healthy human individuals. Study summary: Serving as donors were two women and three men, whose ages spanned 18 to 49.

As handled by the study authors: Sequence data from immunoSEQ were junction-only and lacked quality scores; consequently, filtering differed. Clones were read by immunoSEQ multiplex PCR, and TCRdb kept only the in-frame ones, dropping some. Clonal size and the V and J genes are those of that table, whereas D and trimming came from the DNA. The sample contains fewer than 600,000 clones, approximately 80% of which appear only once. The ends lost 10 bases at V and 6 bases at J; junction bases unmatched: 9. The CDR3 runs 13 residues. Germline loops: CDR1 LNHDA, CDR2 SQIVND (reference sequence). Participating donors were healthy, HIV-negative adults free of recent acute infections or vaccinations. Donors, without exception, were Caucasian adults residing in Nashville, Tennessee.

The sequence derives from a woman aged 40 to 50 in good health. Some clones in this sample may be carry-over from other donors' samples. The chain employs TRBV19 and TRBJ1-5, with TRBD1 matching over 7 bases. Sequencing was carried out using PBMCs. CDR3 in amino acids: CATRQGLGQPQHF. CDR3 bases: TGTGCCACGCGACAGGGCCTGGGTCAGCCCCAGCATTTT.